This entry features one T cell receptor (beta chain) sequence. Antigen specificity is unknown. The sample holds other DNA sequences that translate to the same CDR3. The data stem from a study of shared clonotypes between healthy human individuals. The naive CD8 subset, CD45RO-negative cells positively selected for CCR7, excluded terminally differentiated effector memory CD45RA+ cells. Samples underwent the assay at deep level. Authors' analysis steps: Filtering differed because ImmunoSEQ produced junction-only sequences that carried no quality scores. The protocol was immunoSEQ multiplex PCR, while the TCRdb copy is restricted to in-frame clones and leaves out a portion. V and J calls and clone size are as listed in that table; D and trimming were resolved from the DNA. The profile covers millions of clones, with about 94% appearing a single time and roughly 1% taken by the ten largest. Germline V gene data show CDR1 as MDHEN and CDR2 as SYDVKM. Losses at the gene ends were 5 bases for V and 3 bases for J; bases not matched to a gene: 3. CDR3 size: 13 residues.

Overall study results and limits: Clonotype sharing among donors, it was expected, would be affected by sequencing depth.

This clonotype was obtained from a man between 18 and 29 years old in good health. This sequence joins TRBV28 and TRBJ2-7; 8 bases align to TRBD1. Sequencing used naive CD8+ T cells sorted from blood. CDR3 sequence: CASSTGGSYEQYF. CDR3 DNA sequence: TGTGCCAGCAGTACAGGGGGGAGCTACGAGCAGTACTTC.